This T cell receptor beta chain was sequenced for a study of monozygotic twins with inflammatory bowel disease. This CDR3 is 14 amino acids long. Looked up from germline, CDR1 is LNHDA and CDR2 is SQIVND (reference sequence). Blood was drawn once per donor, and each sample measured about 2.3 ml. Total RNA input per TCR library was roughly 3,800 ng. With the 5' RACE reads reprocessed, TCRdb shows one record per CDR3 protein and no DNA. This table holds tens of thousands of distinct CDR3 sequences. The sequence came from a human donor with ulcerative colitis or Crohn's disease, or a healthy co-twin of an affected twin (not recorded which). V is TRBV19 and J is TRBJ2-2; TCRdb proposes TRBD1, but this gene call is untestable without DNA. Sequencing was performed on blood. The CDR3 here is CASSRQGMTGELFF.